A single sample gave rise to the 15 T cell receptor beta chains below, sequenced in a study of regulatory T cells in long-lasting Graves disease. The time point is: newly diagnosed GD, antithyroid drugs for less than 3 months. PBMCs were the source of the RNA used for TCR sequencing. iRepertoire HTBI primers and Arm-PCR of CDR3 regions built TCR beta libraries. TCRdb independently ran MiXCR on the multiplex PCR reads; one entry per CDR3 protein. The top ten hold about 12% of the sample, which has about 220,000 distinct CDR3 sequences, roughly 19% seen once. The sample was also reused in another study, on T cells in Graves' hyperthyroidism and ophthalmopathy.

The starting material was peripheral blood mononuclear cells (PBMCs), obtained at new diagnosis, from a patient treated with antithyroid drugs. These receptors all stem from a woman in her twenties or thirties with Graves disease.

Concerning this clonotype itself: One base away lies a much larger clone, so this may be a sequencing read error. The CDR3 nucleotides read TGTGCCTGGAGTGCGGGACTGTACACCGGGAAGCTGTTTTTT. It codes for CAWSAGLYTGKLFF. The chain uses TRBV30 and TRBJ2-2; D possibly corresponds to TRBD2 (6 bases). Germline loops: CDR1 GTSNPN, CDR2 SVGIG (reference sequence). This CDR3 spans 14 amino acids.

This clonotype was seen once. The V and J genes are TRBV28 and TRBJ2-7, with D perhaps TRBD2 (5 bases). The CDR3 length is 14 residues. Germline values: CDR1 MDHEN, CDR2 SYDVKM. Trimming stripped 2 bases from V and 1 base from J, with 9 bases between. The CDR3: CASSLVRVSYEQYF. CDR3 nucleotides: TGTGCCAGCAGTTTAGTGCGGGTGTCCTACGAGCAGTACTTC.

This clonotype came up a few times. The rearrangement links TRBV10-3 to TRBJ2-7; 11 bases are a match to TRBD2. Per the germline V gene, CDR1 is ENHRY and CDR2 is SYGVKD. V shed 3 bases, J shed 4 bases, and the junction held 5 bases outside the gene matches. The CDR3 is 15 residues long. The CDR3 spells CAISDPGLAGYEQYF. CDR3 nucleotide sequence: TGTGCCATCAGTGACCCCGGACTAGCGGGTTACGAGCAGTACTTC.

This clonotype was seen a few times. The CDR3 carries no conserved terminal phenylalanine or tryptophan, so it likely arises from a read error. This rearrangement joins TRBV6-2 or TRBV6-3 to TRBJ1-2; D remains unclear. Germline V gives CDR1 MNHEY, CDR2 SVGEGT. V was shortened by 7 bases and J by 8 bases, with 11 bases between the two germline ends. The CDR3 runs to 11 residues. CDR3 residues: CASTQAIGYTL. DNA for the CDR3: TGTGCCAGCACCCAGGCGATCGGCTACACCCTC.

A few counts support this clonotype. The V and J genes are TRBV6-1 and TRBJ1-4; D gene uncertain. The CDR3 has 14 amino acids. V was pared by 6 bases and J by 8 bases, with 16 bases between. The germline CDR1 and CDR2 sequences are MNHNS and SASEGT. The DNA for the CDR3 is TGTGCCAGCAGATCGGAGGTGGGAGGAGAAAAACTGTTTTTT. Amino acid sequence: CASRSEVGGEKLFF.

The count of this clonotype is one. CDR3 sequence (DNA): TGTGCCAGCAGCCAAGTGGGGACAGGGAATTCACCCCTCCACTTT. It specifies CASSQVGTGNSPLHF. This chain links TRBV3-1 with TRBJ1-6; 9 nucleotides agree with TRBD1. The CDR3 covers 15 residues. The V gene's germline CDR1 is LGHDT and CDR2 YNNKEL (reference sequence). With V trimmed by 1 base and J by 7 bases, 2 bases remained unmatched.

This clonotype was counted a few times. The chain is built from TRBV7-2 and TRBJ2-1; 15 nucleotides line up with TRBD2. There are 15 residues in the CDR3. V shed 6 bases and J 10 bases; nucleotides not matched to a gene: 7. Germline V gives CDR1 SGHTA, CDR2 FQGNSA. In DNA, the CDR3 is TGTGCCAGCAGGCCTCCGGGACTAGCGGGAGGAGAGCAGTTCTTC. It specifies CASRPPGLAGGEQFF.

The genes are TRBV28 and TRBJ2-1, with 10 positions matching TRBD1. The V gene's germline CDR1 is MDHEN and CDR2 SYDVKM. CDR3 size: 16 residues. The J segment lost 9 bases and the V segment lost 8 bases, leaving 16 bases of the junction unmatched. The CDR3 is CASCVPGQGLEGEQFF. CDR3 in DNA: TGTGCCAGCTGTGTGCCGGGACAGGGGCTTGAGGGTGAGCAGTTCTTC.

This clonotype was seen ten or more times. The chain combines TRBV12-3 or TRBV12-4 with TRBJ1-5; D unresolved. The CDR3 sequence is 14 residues long. V gave up 6 bases and J gave up 3 bases, with 12 bases separating them. The chain's CDR3 is CASSKGRFNQPQHF. Here the CDR3 DNA reads TGTGCCAGCAGCAAGGGCAGATTCAATCAGCCCCAGCATTTT.

The table lists this clonotype with many counts. The chain has TRBV24-1 and TRBJ2-7; D possibly corresponds to TRBD2 (6 bases). The CDR3 is made up of 14 amino acids. Germline CDR1 and CDR2: KGHDR and SFDVKD. V was clipped by 2 bases and J by 4 bases, with 11 bases between them. CDR3 nucleotide sequence: TGTGCCACCAGTGATTCCGGACTAACGTACGAGCAGTACTTC. Amino acids: CATSDSGLTYEQYF.

A remark on this clonotype: A read error is likely here: a far larger clone is one base away. The chain combines TRBV11-2 with TRBJ2-1, with D possibly TRBD1 on 5 matching bases. Germline V lookup: CDR1 SGHAT, CDR2 FQNNGV. The CDR3 consists of 15 residues. The CDR3 bases are TGTGCCAGCAGGGTGACAGTCGAGTCCTACGATGAGCAGTTCTTC. This encodes CASRVTVESYDEQFF.

This clonotype was seen many times. The gene calls are TRBV6-5 and TRBJ1-4, with a possible D match to TRBD1 (6 bases). The CDR3 extends over 17 amino acids. V was trimmed by 0 bases and J by 4 bases, leaving 15 bases between them. CDR1 is MNHEY, CDR2 SVGAGI, per germline. The CDR3 here is CASSYSGGRRDNEKLFF. Here the CDR3 DNA reads TGTGCCAGCAGTTACTCAGGGGGGCGAAGAGATAATGAAAAACTGTTTTTT.

This clonotype was counted only a few times. The junction does not match germline at one end; this may be a read error. This sequence joins TRBV25-1 and TRBJ1-1, with D possibly being TRBD1 (5 bases). The CDR3 is 16 amino acids. Germline lookup yields CDR1 MGHDK and CDR2 SYGVNS. The CDR3 nucleotides read TGTGCCAGCAGTGAATCAACAGGACCCCTGAACACTAAAGCTTTCTTT. It is translated as CASSESTGPLNTKAFF.

This clonotype was counted many times. This rearrangement joins TRBV2 to TRBJ2-4; D gene uncertain. The CDR3 is 14 amino acids. Germline CDR1 is SNHLY and CDR2 is FYNNEI. Trimming pared 6 bases from V and 0 bases from J, leaving 9 bases between. The CDR3 coding sequence is TGTGCCAGCAGCGAAAATTTAGCCAAAAACATTCAGTACTTC. Its translation is CASSENLAKNIQYF.

This chain links TRBV7-8 with TRBJ1-1; D perhaps matches TRBD1 (6 bases). The CDR3 sequence is 14 residues long. The ends were cut back, 7 bases at V and 4 bases at J, with 16 bases in the middle. Looked up from germline, CDR1 is SGHVS and CDR2 is FQNEAQ. Here the CDR3 DNA reads TGTGCCAGCAACTTTCCACAGGGTGGCACTGAAGCTTTCTTT. It translates to CASNFPQGGTEAFF.